The clone carrying this T cell receptor beta chain came up once. Its antigen is unknown. Just one base apart from a much larger clone, this may be a read error. The data derive from a study of response to subunit inactivated influenza vaccine. General study findings and limits: The authors proposed limited new T cell recruitment per seasonal influenza vaccination.

MiXCR, applied by TCRdb to the RT-PCR reads, yields one record per CDR3 protein. This table holds around 500,000 distinct CDR3 sequences, approximately 9.9% found once. Sequenced here: PBMCs from blood, sampled around seven weeks after vaccination. This receptor was identified in a man between 45 and 60 years old who received an inactivated influenza vaccine.

The CDR3 region has the DNA TGTGCCAGCAGTCAAGAGAATGAGCAGTTCTTC. Protein: CASSQENEQFF. The rearrangement uses TRBV7-2 and TRBJ2-1; D gene unclear. Trimming took 6 bases from V and 7 from J, leaving 7 bases between them. Germline lookup yields CDR1 SGHTA and CDR2 FQGNSA. The CDR3 contains 11 residues.